This T cell receptor (beta chain) stems from a study of blood T cell repertoires in COVID-19. Looked up from germline, CDR1 is SGDLS and CDR2 is YYNGEE. This CDR3 is 15 amino acids long. V was pared by 0 bases and J by 2 bases, with 12 bases between. In its sample, this clone was seen once. Using immunoSEQ multiplex PCR, the repertoire was profiled, and TCRdb retains in-frame clones only, with some absent. Of some 300,000 clones detected, more than 75% appear once; the ten largest clones hold over 2%. The rearrangement joins TRBV9 to TRBJ2-7, with TRBD1 as a possible D gene (7 bases). The sequencing sample was made of PBMCs or T cells enriched from blood (not recorded which). The TCR originated in a woman aged 60-70 years in a cohort exposed to, infected with or recovered from COVID-19 (not recorded which). CDR3 DNA sequence: TGTGCCAGCAGCGTAGGGGGCAGGGGGGCCTACGAGCAGTACTTC. Its protein product is CASSVGGRGAYEQYF.